The 29 T cell receptor beta chains below come from one sample, sequenced in a study of T cells after yellow fever vaccination. TCRdb ran MiXCR on the 5' RACE reads and lists one entry per CDR3 protein. This table has around 310,000 distinct CDR3 sequences, around 4.3% appearing once. The sample was PBMCs, taken 15 days after the yellow fever booster vaccination. The source is a man younger than 35 who received the YFV17D yellow fever vaccine.

This sequence joins TRBV6-1 and TRBJ1-6, with D possibly being TRBD1 (5 bases). V was shortened by 5 bases and J by 10 bases, with 18 bases between the two germline ends. Germline assignment: CDR1 MNHNS and CDR2 SASEGT. The CDR3 has 15 residues. The CDR3 nucleotides read TGTGCCAGCAGTATCGGGACCGCCCAGGAATCACCCCTCCACTTT. Translated, it gives CASSIGTAQESPLHF.

In its sample, this clonotype was seen many times. This sequence joins TRBV5-1 and TRBJ2-3; the D call may be TRBD1 or TRBD2 (5 bases each). Trimming cost V 0 bases and J 5 bases, with 10 bases left between them. Germline values: CDR1 SGHRS, CDR2 YFSETQ. The CDR3 loop spans 14 amino acids. This chain's CDR3 is CASSLGGAIDTQYF. The CDR3 DNA sequence: TGCGCCAGCAGCTTGGGAGGGGCGATAGATACGCAGTATTTT.

This clonotype was detected many times. This chain uses TRBV7-2 with TRBJ2-3; TRBD2 agrees at 8 bases. Germline-derived CDR1 and CDR2 are SGHTA and FQGNSA. This CDR3 contains 15 residues. V lost 7 bases and J lost 6; bases outside the gene matches: 12. CDR3 protein: CASNLAGGAADTQYF. CDR3 nucleotides: TGTGCCAGCAACTTGGCCGGGGGGGCTGCGGATACGCAGTATTTT.

In its sample, this clonotype was seen a few times. This chain links TRBV28 with TRBJ1-2; no firm D call. The length of the CDR3 is 14 residues. Per germline, CDR1 MDHEN and CDR2 SYDVKM. Trimming left V 10 bases short and J 4 bases short, with 19 bases between. CDR3 nucleotide sequence: TGTGCCACCTTCCCCATGCCAAGCTTCTATGGCTACACCTTC. This gives the protein CATFPMPSFYGYTF.

CDR3 sequence reads: CASSGRFAGVNQPQHF. For the CDR3, the DNA is TGTGCCAGCAGCGGGAGGTTCGCGGGGGTGAATCAGCCCCAGCATTTT. The chain combines TRBV5-6 with TRBJ1-5; perhaps TRBD1 as D (5 bases). CDR1 is SGHDT and CDR2 is YYEEEE in the germline V gene. V lost 4 bases and J 4 bases, leaving 18 bases between the germline ends. The CDR3 loop spans 16 amino acids.

In its sample, this clonotype was seen a few times. The chain couples TRBV5-1 to TRBJ2-5, with 8 bases aligning to TRBD2. The CDR3 length is 15 residues. The germline V gene encodes CDR1 SGHRS and CDR2 YFSETQ. V trimming: 2 bases; J trimming: 4 bases; junction bases outside the gene matches: 7. DNA for the CDR3: TGCGCCAGCAGCTTAATTACGGGGGGGCTAGAGACCCAGTACTTC. Its protein is CASSLITGGLETQYF.

This clonotype was detected many times. The V and J genes are TRBV12-3 or TRBV12-4 and TRBJ1-5; a possible D gene is TRBD1 (6 bases). Trimming took 5 bases from V and 5 from J, leaving 13 bases between them. The CDR3 runs 14 residues. The CDR3 region has the DNA TGTGCCAGCAGTCCCCAGGGGACGGATCAGCCCCAGCATTTT. This encodes CASSPQGTDQPQHF.

This clonotype was recorded a few times. The gene calls are TRBV29-1 and TRBJ1-2, with 12 bases identical to TRBD1. The germline gives CDR1 SQVTM, CDR2 ANQGSEA. Trimming took 2 bases from V and 7 from J; bases not matched to a gene: 8. The CDR3 extends over 15 amino acids. For the CDR3, the DNA is TGCAGCGTTGAAAGGGGGACAGGGGGCGCGAGTGGCTACACCTTC. Translation: CSVERGTGGASGYTF.

The table lists this clonotype with many counts. The chain uses TRBV4-2 and TRBJ2-4; D remains ambiguous. The CDR3 covers 14 residues. The ends were cut back, 0 bases at V and 0 bases at J, with 3 bases in the middle. CDR1 is LGHNA, CDR2 YNFKEQ, per germline. As DNA, the CDR3 is TGTGCCAGCAGCCAAGAACTAGCCAAAAACATTCAGTACTTC. Residues: CASSQELAKNIQYF.

In this sample, this clonotype turned up many times. This rearrangement joins TRBV6-6 to TRBJ1-1, with a possible D match to TRBD1 (5 bases). The CDR3 consists of 16 residues. The V and J ends lost 4 bases and 4 bases respectively, with 19 bases between them. Per germline, CDR1 MNHNY and CDR2 SVGAGI (reference sequence). CDR3 nucleotides: TGTGCCAGCAGTTCTCCTGATAGGGGTTGGGGCACTGAAGCTTTCTTT. Its translation: CASSSPDRGWGTEAFF.

This clonotype has only a few counts. CDR3 sequence: CASSPAPGQGSWDNYGYTF. CDR3 DNA sequence: TGTGCCAGCTCACCTGCCCCGGGACAGGGATCATGGGATAACTATGGCTACACCTTC. This chain links TRBV18 with TRBJ1-2, with 9 bases fitting TRBD1. J lost 1 base, V lost 3 bases, and 15 bases had no gene match. The CDR3 sequence is 19 residues long. CDR1 and CDR2 from the germline V gene are KGHSH and LQKENI.

In this sample, this clonotype turned up many times. This chain joins TRBV5-1 and TRBJ2-1; 9 bases fit TRBD1. Germline V CDR1 and CDR2: SGHRS, YFSETQ. Losses at the gene ends were 4 bases for V and 2 bases for J; bases not matched to a gene: 10. CDR3 length: 17 residues. The CDR3 spells CASSLTPGQGTYNEQFF. The DNA of the CDR3 is TGCGCCAGCAGCCTGACCCCGGGACAGGGCACCTACAATGAGCAGTTCTTC.

The rearrangement joins TRBV12-3 or TRBV12-4 to TRBJ1-1; no definite D call. The CDR3 contains 16 residues. The germline V and J ends were trimmed by 2 bases and 1 base, with 14 bases remaining between them. The CDR3 DNA reads as TGTGCCAGCAGTTTAAGGTCGGGGAACCCGAACACTGAAGCTTTCTTT. Translating it yields CASSLRSGNPNTEAFF.

This clonotype was detected ten times or more. V and J are TRBV20-1 and TRBJ2-3; D is possibly TRBD1 or TRBD2 (6 bases each). Germline lookup yields CDR1 DFQATT and CDR2 SNEGSKA (reference sequence). V was pared by 6 bases and J by 1 base, with 17 bases between. The CDR3 extends over 15 amino acids. This CDR3 is CSANWGDIGTDTQYF. CDR3 coding DNA: TGCAGTGCGAACTGGGGGGACATTGGCACAGATACGCAGTATTTT.

This clonotype was detected ten times or more. The junction departs from germline at one end; a sequencing error may be responsible. The chain has TRBV20-1 and TRBJ2-3; D is undetermined. The germline V gene encodes CDR1 DFQATT and CDR2 SNEGSKA (reference sequence). CDR3 length: 11 residues. CDR3 protein: CSARETDTQYF. The CDR3 nucleotides are TGCAGTGCTCGAGAGACAGATACGCAGTATTTT.

This sequence joins TRBV10-3 and TRBJ2-2; 7 bases map to TRBD1. CDR1 is ENHRY, CDR2 SYGVKD, per germline. V gave up 3 bases and J gave up 5 bases; unmatched junction bases: 3. The CDR3 length is 14 residues. This CDR3 is CAISDLRGTGELFF. The CDR3 region has the DNA TGTGCCATCAGTGACCTCAGGGGGACCGGGGAGCTGTTTTTT.

Only a few counts were recorded for this clonotype. The rearrangement uses TRBV4-1 and TRBJ2-7; the D call may be TRBD1 or TRBD2 (5 bases each). The CDR3 totals 14 residues. The V gene's germline CDR1 is MGHRA and CDR2 YSYEKL. V lost 1 base and J 3 bases, leaving 10 bases between the germline ends. The CDR3 region is CASSQGRGDYEQYV. The DNA of the CDR3 is TGCGCCAGCAGCCAAGGGCGAGGGGACTACGAGCAGTACGTC.

This clonotype has a handful of counts. The V call is TRBV10-2, the J call TRBJ2-2; 8 positions match TRBD1. Germline V gene data show CDR1 as WSHSY and CDR2 as SAAADI. V lost 7 bases to trimming and J lost 5 bases; unmatched junction nucleotides: 12. The CDR3 totals 16 residues. CDR3 nucleotides: TGCGCCAGCATCCCCGATGTAGACAGGGGTACCGGGGAGCTGTTTTTT. This gives the protein CASIPDVDRGTGELFF.

This clonotype showed up many times. The V and J genes are TRBV25-1 and TRBJ2-1; TRBD1 matches at 9 bases. V was clipped by 6 bases and J by 5 bases; unmatched bases: 5. From germline, CDR1 is MGHDK and CDR2 SYGVNS. CDR3 length equals 14 residues. This CDR3 is CASSPGTGNNEQFF. DNA for the CDR3: TGTGCCAGCAGCCCCGGGACAGGGAACAATGAGCAGTTCTTC.

J is TRBJ1-6 and V is TRBV7-9; D unclear. Germline lookup yields CDR1 SEHNR and CDR2 FQNEAQ (reference sequence). There are 17 residues in the CDR3. The V gene lost 4 bases and the J gene lost 6 bases, with 19 bases spanning the gap. The CDR3 region is CASSSARVHLANSPLHF. The CDR3 DNA reads TGTGCCAGCAGCTCAGCGAGGGTTCATCTCGCTAATTCACCCCTCCACTTT.

This clonotype has at least ten counts. The J gene is TRBJ1-1, the V gene TRBV7-9, with TRBD1 as a possible D gene (6 bases). V lost 0 bases, J lost 4 bases, and 12 bases lay in between. Germline V gene data show CDR1 as SEHNR and CDR2 as FQNEAQ (reference sequence). The CDR3 runs to 15 residues. This CDR3 is CASSLAGGQGTEAFF. DNA for the CDR3: TGTGCCAGCAGCTTAGCCGGGGGGCAGGGCACTGAAGCTTTCTTT.

This clonotype was counted at least ten times. The chain joins TRBV7-3 to TRBJ1-1; no definite D call. This CDR3 has 13 amino acids. The germline V gene encodes CDR1 SGHTA and CDR2 FQGTGA. Trimming took off 2 bases at V and 0 bases at J, with 4 bases between the two ends. CDR3 loop: CASSLYMNTEAFF. CDR3 in DNA: TGTGCCAGCAGCTTATACATGAACACTGAAGCTTTCTTT.

This clonotype occurred a few times. The J gene is TRBJ1-6, the V gene TRBV6-5; 8 bases map to TRBD1. Germline V gives CDR1 MNHEY, CDR2 SVGAGI. This CDR3 has 15 amino acids. Trimming at V came to 0 bases and at J to 10 bases, leaving 5 bases not matched to a gene. CDR3 DNA sequence: TGTGCCAGCAGTTACTCGACAGGGGATACATCACCCCTCCACTTT. Translated: CASSYSTGDTSPLHF.

The chain has TRBV12-3 or TRBV12-4 and TRBJ2-5; D ambiguous. CDR3 length: 13 residues. V was pared by 5 bases and J by 5 bases, with 12 bases between. CDR3 sequence reads: CASSLRVAETQYF. The CDR3, as DNA: TGTGCCAGCAGTCTTCGAGTTGCGGAGACCCAGTACTTC.

This clonotype was picked up a small number of times. The chain has TRBV12-3 or TRBV12-4 and TRBJ1-4; unclear D gene. This CDR3 is 14 amino acids long. V was trimmed by 7 bases and J by 2 bases, leaving 11 bases between them. The chain's CDR3 is CASTNWVTNEKLFF. The CDR3 DNA reads as TGTGCCAGCACTAATTGGGTCACTAATGAAAAACTGTTTTTT.

CDR3 sequence: CASSFGRGLEQYV. DNA for the CDR3: TGTGCCAGCAGTTTTGGCAGGGGGCTCGAGCAGTACGTC. The chain uses TRBV6-5 and TRBJ2-7, with 8 bases aligning to TRBD1. V dropped 4 bases and J dropped 6; count of bases not matched to a gene: 5. CDR3 size: 13 residues. Germline lookup yields CDR1 MNHEY and CDR2 SVGAGI.

The V call is TRBV6-5, the J call TRBJ2-5; D is uncertain. V shed 2 bases and J shed 4 bases, with 11 bases lying between them. The germline CDR1 and CDR2 sequences are MNHEY and SVGAGI. The CDR3 contains 14 residues. CDR3 in amino acids: CASSYAFQRETQYF. For the CDR3, the DNA is TGTGCCAGCAGTTACGCCTTCCAGCGAGAGACCCAGTACTTC.

This clonotype was seen ten or more times. V gene TRBV19 combines with J gene TRBJ1-1, with TRBD1 identical over 7 bases. Germline V CDR1 and CDR2: LNHDA, SQIVND (reference sequence). This CDR3 is built from 15 residues. Germline trimming cut 5 bases from V and 1 base from J; bases unmatched to any gene: 7. The CDR3 DNA sequence: TGTGCCAGTAGTTCAGGGACAGCCGCGAACACTGAAGCTTTCTTT. Its translation: CASSSGTAANTEAFF.

This clonotype was seen only a few times. V and J are TRBV14 and TRBJ2-1, with D possibly TRBD2 on 5 matching bases. Per the germline V gene, CDR1 is SGHDN and CDR2 is FVKESK. This CDR3 is 14 amino acids long. The germline V and J ends were trimmed by 3 bases and 9 bases, with 15 bases remaining between them. The chain's CDR3 is CASSQITGDREQFF. The DNA of the CDR3 is TGTGCCAGCAGCCAGATAACCGGGGATCGTGAGCAGTTCTTC.